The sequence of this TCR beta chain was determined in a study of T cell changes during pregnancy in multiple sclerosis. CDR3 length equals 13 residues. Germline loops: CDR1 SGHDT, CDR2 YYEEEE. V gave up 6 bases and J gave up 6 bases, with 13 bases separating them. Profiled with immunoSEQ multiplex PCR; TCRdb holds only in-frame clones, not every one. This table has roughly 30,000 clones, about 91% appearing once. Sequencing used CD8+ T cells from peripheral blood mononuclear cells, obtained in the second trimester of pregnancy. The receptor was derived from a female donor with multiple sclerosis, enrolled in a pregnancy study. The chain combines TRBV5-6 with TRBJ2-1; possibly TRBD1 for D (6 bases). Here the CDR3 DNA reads TGTGCCAGCACCCAGGGACAACCCAATGAGCAGTTCTTC. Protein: CASTQGQPNEQFF.